Presented here are 10 T cell receptor beta chains from one specimen sequenced in a study of cytomegalovirus exposure and HLA in healthy donors. 13 Jbeta primers and 60 Vbeta primers were used for the PCR. This table comes from immunoSEQ multiplex PCR, and its TCRdb copy is limited to in-frame clones, with some not included. Its clone listing holds some 96,000 clones. Sequencing was performed on PBMCs. These receptors came from a woman in her thirties in good health and CMV-seronegative.

J is TRBJ1-1 and V is TRBV12-5; TRBD1 is a possible D gene (6 bases). Germline CDR1 reads LGHNT; CDR2 reads FRNRAP. This CDR3 has 18 amino acids. The V and J ends lost 2 bases and 0 bases respectively, with 19 bases between them. CDR3 amino acids: CASGLTRTVSPMNTEAFF. CDR3 nucleotide sequence: TGTGCTAGTGGTTTGACAAGGACAGTTTCCCCTATGAACACTGAAGCTTTCTTT.

This rearrangement joins TRBV6-5 to TRBJ2-3, with 7 bases identical to TRBD1. Germline V gene lookup returns CDR1 MNHEY and CDR2 SVGAGI. The CDR3 has 14 residues. The trim removed 5 bases at V and 5 bases at J, leaving 7 bases unmatched. The CDR3 reads CASSHRDRRDTQYF. In DNA, the CDR3 is TGTGCCAGCAGTCACAGGGACAGACGAGATACGCAGTATTTT.

CDR3 bases: TGCAGTGCCTGGAGGGGAATAGAAGCTTTCTTT. It encodes CSAWRGIEAFF. The genes are TRBV20-1 and TRBJ1-1, with D maybe TRBD1 (5 bases). The CDR3 extends over 11 amino acids. V lost 6 bases and J 8 bases, leaving 13 bases between the germline ends. Germline-derived CDR1 and CDR2 are DFQATT and SNEGSKA (reference sequence).

The J gene is TRBJ2-1, the V gene TRBV7-8; TRBD2 aligns across 7 bases. Germline-derived CDR1 and CDR2 are SGHVS and FQNEAQ. Unmatched junction bases numbered 19, after V lost 1 base and J lost 7 bases. CDR3 length: 19 residues. The CDR3 sequence: CASSLGVGVGGSEINEQFF. The CDR3 region has the DNA TGTGCCAGCAGCTTAGGGGTTGGAGTTGGCGGGAGTGAAATTAATGAGCAGTTCTTC.

V is TRBV5-4 and J is TRBJ2-5; D possibly corresponds to TRBD2 (5 bases). The CDR3 spans 14 residues. The ends were cut back, 0 bases at V and 2 bases at J, with 8 bases in the middle. Germline CDR1 is SGHNT and CDR2 is YYREEE (reference sequence). The CDR3 region is CASSLEGLQETQYF. The CDR3 DNA reads as TGTGCCAGCAGCTTGGAAGGACTTCAAGAGACCCAGTACTTC. The variable domain in full, completed from reference TRBV5-4 and TRBJ2-5, reads ETGVTQSPTHLIKTRGQQVTLRCSSQSGHNTVSWYQQALGQGPQFIFQYYREEENGRGNFPPRFSGLQFPNYSSELNVNALELDDSALYLCASSLEGLQETQYFGPGTRLLVL.

This chain links TRBV7-3 with TRBJ2-7; TRBD2 aligns across 7 bases. There are 14 residues in the CDR3. V shed 4 bases and J 5 bases; nucleotides not matched to a gene: 8. From germline, CDR1 is SGHTA and CDR2 FQGTGA. The CDR3 nucleotides read TGTGCCAGCAGCTCGATGGGGGGGTTCGACGAGCAGTACTTC. It is translated as CASSSMGGFDEQYF.

The J gene is TRBJ2-1, the V gene TRBV7-2; 8 nucleotides agree with TRBD2. The CDR3 contains 15 residues. J lost 4 bases, V lost 2 bases, and 4 bases had no gene match. Germline V gene data show CDR1 as SGHTA and CDR2 as FQGNSA. The CDR3 sequence is CASSLRASGYNEQFF. Written as DNA, the CDR3 is TGTGCCAGCAGCTTACGGGCTAGCGGGTACAATGAGCAGTTCTTC.

In DNA, the CDR3 is TGTGCCAGTAGTTCACAGGGGGCCACTGAAGCTTTCTTT. Translated: CASSSQGATEAFF. The chain links TRBV19 to TRBJ1-1; 9 nucleotides agree with TRBD1. This CDR3 has 13 amino acids. V lost 5 bases to trimming and J lost 4 bases; unmatched junction nucleotides: 2. CDR1 LNHDA and CDR2 SQIVND come from the germline V gene (reference sequence).

This chain uses TRBV4-2 with TRBJ2-7, with D unclear. The V gene lost 4 bases and the J gene lost 0 bases, with 13 bases spanning the gap. The CDR3 consists of 15 residues. Germline lookup yields CDR1 LGHNA and CDR2 YNFKEQ. In DNA, the CDR3 is TGTGCCAGCAGCCCATACGACACCTCCTCCTACGAGCAGTACTTC. Translating it yields CASSPYDTSSYEQYF.

This chain connects TRBV5-1 to TRBJ2-5, with 11 bases that match TRBD1. V lost 0 bases to trimming and J lost 4 bases; unmatched junction nucleotides: 2. CDR3 length: 15 residues. Per the germline V gene, CDR1 is SGHRS and CDR2 is YFSETQ. The CDR3 nucleotides read TGCGCCAGCAGCTTGGGGGGGACAGGGGGAGAGACCCAGTACTTC. Encoded protein: CASSLGGTGGETQYF.